This T cell receptor (beta chain) was obtained from a study of regulatory T cells in long-lasting Graves disease. Study-level background: For under 3 months, newly diagnosed Graves' patients had been taking antithyroid drugs. Study-level results: Persistent disease was associated with favored TRBV28 usage and with favored use of TRBJ1-2 and TRBJ2-5. The study found persistent patients shared more public clonotypes (roughly 2,500) than new patients (about 1,000).

Through Arm-PCR of CDR3 regions and iRepertoire HTBI primers, TCR beta libraries were built. TCRdb redid the calling of the multiplex PCR reads with MiXCR, one entry per CDR3 protein. This table holds 200,000 to 250,000 distinct CDR3 sequences, 20% found once. Germline CDR1 SNHLY, CDR2 FYNNEI. The J segment lost 2 bases and the V segment lost 11 bases, leaving 18 bases of the junction unmatched. The CDR3 is made up of 17 amino acids. Time point given: newly diagnosed GD, antithyroid drugs for less than 3 months. Researchers made the TCR library from RNA that was extracted from PBMCs. American Thyroid Association guidelines were used to diagnose Graves' disease. Concerning this clonotype: Antigen: not known. This may come from a read error, since a much larger clone is one base off.

This receptor was identified in a female donor with Graves disease. The rearrangement uses TRBV2 and TRBJ1-1; 9 positions match TRBD1. Sequencing was performed on peripheral blood mononuclear cells (PBMCs), taken at new diagnosis, from a patient treated with antithyroid drugs. CDR3 DNA sequence: TGTGCCGCTAGGGGAGAGGACAGGGGTCTTTACAACACTGAAGCTTTCTTT. As protein: CAARGEDRGLYNTEAFF.